The 16 T cell receptor beta chains reported below all come from one sample, sequenced in a study of vaccination and CD4 T cells after COVID-19. These receptors have no known antigen. Sequenced with the Oncomine TCR Beta short-read assay was DNA taken from cultured CD4+ T cells. TCRdb redid the calling of the PCR reads with MiXCR, one entry per CDR3 protein. The table records tens of thousands of distinct CDR3 sequences, 66% of them present only once. Regarding treatment: 10-day PBMC culture with coronavirus spike peptide pools or control peptides (ViraFEST assay). Specimen: CD4+ T cells from blood, cultured in vitro. All receptors derive from a human donor who had recovered from COVID-19.

There are a few counts of this clonotype. The chain links TRBV6-2 or TRBV6-3 to TRBJ2-4, with D possibly being TRBD1 (5 bases). Per the germline V gene, CDR1 is MNHEY and CDR2 is SVGEGT. V was cut by 6 bases and J by 0 bases, with 15 bases left in between. CDR3 size: 16 residues. The CDR3 loop is CASSSRTSLAKNIQYF. CDR3 DNA sequence: TGTGCCAGCAGCTCTCGGACAAGCTTAGCCAAAAACATTCAGTACTTC.

This chain connects TRBV6-4 to TRBJ2-1; 9 bases fit TRBD1. V lost 6 bases, J lost 3 bases, and 9 bases stayed unmatched. The CDR3 covers 16 residues. CDR1 is MRHNA, CDR2 SNTAGT, per germline. The CDR3 DNA is TGTGCCAGCAGCTCTAAACAGGGGGCAAACTACAATGAGCAGTTCTTC. This codes for CASSSKQGANYNEQFF.

The rearrangement links TRBV20-1 to TRBJ2-3; D possibly uses TRBD1 or TRBD2 (5 bases each). The V end was cut by 0 bases, the J end by 1 base, with 11 bases between. Germline lookup yields CDR1 DFQATT and CDR2 SNEGSKA (reference sequence). The CDR3 sequence is 15 residues long. The CDR3: CSARDPGTGTDTQYF. CDR3 in DNA: TGCAGTGCTAGAGACCCCGGGACGGGCACAGATACGCAGTATTTT.

The chain links TRBV27 to TRBJ2-7, with D perhaps TRBD1 (5 bases). The CDR3 spans 16 residues. Germline V gives CDR1 MNHEY, CDR2 SMNVEV (reference sequence). V was clipped by 11 bases and J by 1 base, with 24 bases between them. CDR3 residues: CALIPKPTARSYEQYF. The CDR3 region has the DNA TGTGCCCTAATCCCTAAACCGACAGCCAGATCCTACGAGCAGTACTTC.

The chain uses TRBV2 and TRBJ1-5, with 9 bases matching TRBD1. V was pared by 6 bases and J by 9 bases, with 9 bases of the junction left unmatched. This CDR3 contains 14 residues. Germline loops: CDR1 SNHLY, CDR2 FYNNEI. CDR3 region: CASRSGQGLWPQHF. CDR3 DNA sequence: TGTGCCAGCAGATCGGGACAGGGATTATGGCCCCAGCATTTT.

This chain uses TRBV25-1 with TRBJ2-7; D is unresolved. V lost 8 bases and J 1 base, leaving 6 bases between the germline ends. Germline-derived CDR1 and CDR2 are MGHDK and SYGVNS. This CDR3 is 11 amino acids long. CDR3 sequence: CASGSSYEQYF. CDR3 nucleotides: TGTGCCAGCGGGTCTTCCTACGAGCAGTACTTC.

The chain employs TRBV20-1 and TRBJ2-4; the D gene is possibly TRBD2 (5 bases). V shed 2 bases and J shed 0 bases, with 11 bases lying between them. CDR1 and CDR2 from the germline V gene are DFQATT and SNEGSKA (reference sequence). The CDR3 extends over 15 amino acids. The CDR3 region has the DNA TGCAGTGCTAGATCGGGAAGCGAAGCCAAAAACATTCAGTACTTC. Protein sequence: CSARSGSEAKNIQYF.

The J gene is TRBJ1-1, the V gene TRBV5-1; tentatively, D is TRBD1 (6 bases). Trimming cost V 4 bases and J 3 bases, with 13 bases left between them. CDR1 and CDR2 from the germline V gene are SGHRS and YFSETQ. The CDR3 sequence is 14 residues long. CDR3 in amino acids: CASSLGGRDTEAFF. The CDR3 DNA follows: TGCGCCAGCAGCCTCGGGGGGCGGGACACTGAAGCTTTCTTT.

The chain employs TRBV12-3 or TRBV12-4 and TRBJ1-2, with D unclear. This CDR3 region has 13 residues. V gave up 6 bases and J gave up 3 bases, with 11 bases separating them. CDR3 amino acids: CASRGRSDYGYTF. Written as DNA, the CDR3 is TGTGCCAGCAGGGGTCGCTCCGACTATGGCTACACCTTC.

The chain uses TRBV6-1 and TRBJ1-2; D is undetermined. V was clipped by 7 bases and J by 3 bases, with 15 bases between them. This CDR3 comprises 14 residues. The germline gives CDR1 MNHNS, CDR2 SASEGT. The CDR3, as DNA: TGTGCCAGCACTTTCTTCGGACGGGACTATGGCTACACCTTC. Translation: CASTFFGRDYGYTF.

This clonotype was seen more than once but under ten times. The chain uses TRBV6-5 and TRBJ2-2; D is unresolved. The CDR3 loop spans 13 amino acids. Germline lookup yields CDR1 MNHEY and CDR2 SVGAGI. V was cut by 2 bases and J by 4 bases, with 5 bases left in between. The CDR3 nucleotides read TGTGCCAGCAGTTACGCTAGCACCGGGGAGCTGTTTTTT. This sequence encodes CASSYASTGELFF.

The chain combines TRBV6-2 or TRBV6-3 with TRBJ1-2, with 7 bases matching TRBD1. The CDR3 contains 15 residues. Trimming removed 2 bases from V and 2 bases from J; junction bases left unmatched: 5. Germline V CDR1 and CDR2: MNHEY, SVGEGT. The CDR3 coding sequence is TGTGCCAGCAGTTACGACAGGGCCTTGAACTATGGCTACACCTTC. This translates into CASSYDRALNYGYTF.

This chain connects TRBV7-3 to TRBJ1-2; D not certain. V lost 1 base, J lost 6 bases, and 9 bases lay in between. Per the germline V gene, CDR1 is SGHTA and CDR2 is FQGTGA. This CDR3 region has 13 residues. The CDR3 bases are TGTGCCAGCAGCTTAAACGGTCGGGATGGCTACACCTTC. It yields the protein CASSLNGRDGYTF.

V usage is TRBV6-1 and J usage is TRBJ1-1; TRBD1 is a possible D gene (6 bases). The germline V and J ends were trimmed by 7 bases and 4 bases, with 19 bases remaining between them. The CDR3 consists of 15 residues. From germline, CDR1 is MNHNS and CDR2 SASEGT. The DNA for the CDR3 is TGTGCCAGCACTCCGATCACAGGGACTTCCACTGAAGCTTTCTTT. Protein sequence: CASTPITGTSTEAFF.

V and J are TRBV15 and TRBJ2-1, with 9 bases matching TRBD2. The CDR3 totals 16 residues. V was clipped by 5 bases and J by 6 bases; unmatched bases: 11. Germline loops: CDR1 LNHNV, CDR2 YYDKDF (reference sequence). The DNA for the CDR3 is TGTGCCACCAGCTTCCCGGGGGCGGGAGGGGCCAATGAGCAGTTCTTC. This translates into CATSFPGAGGANEQFF.

This sequence joins TRBV20-1 and TRBJ1-3; D not resolved. Germline CDR1 and CDR2: DFQATT and SNEGSKA (reference sequence). The CDR3 consists of 18 residues. V was trimmed by 3 bases and J by 4 bases, leaving 25 bases between them. In nucleotides, the CDR3 is TGCAGTGCTAGCCCCCCCCGCGGCGGCTCGGGTTCGGGAAACACCATATATTTT. Translated, it gives CSASPPRGGSGSGNTIYF.